A selection of T cell receptor beta chains follows, all from one sample in a study of cytomegalovirus exposure and HLA in healthy donors. Produced via immunoSEQ multiplex PCR; TCRdb's table is partial and in-frame only. This table holds hundreds of thousands of clones, approximately 87% found once. The specimen sequenced was PBMCs. Source of these receptors: a man aged 18 to 30 in good health and CMV-seronegative. The CDR3 runs from the conserved cysteine through the conserved F or W. D genes are given only for firm matches. Size is omitted from some rows. Given values are once, few, many or a class for expanded clones.

j_call v_call clone_size d_call cdr3_aa cdr3_nt
TRBJ1-2 TRBV9 NA TRBD1 CASSVGQGATSQYGYTF TGTGCCAGCAGCGTAGGCCAGGGGGCGACTTCTCAATATGGCTACACCTTC
TRBJ1-2 TRBV7-9 NA NA CASSLAGADNYGYTF TGTGCCAGCAGCTTAGCGGGAGCCGATAACTATGGCTACACCTTC
TRBJ2-3 TRBV4-1 NA NA CASSQTGLRTDTQYF TGCGCCAGCAGCCAGACAGGTCTGCGGACAGATACGCAGTATTTT
TRBJ2-5 TRBV7-9 NA TRBD1 CASRHRTGNGETQYF TGTGCCAGCAGACACAGGACAGGGAATGGGGAGACCCAGTACTTC
TRBJ1-6 TRBV4-1 NA TRBD1 CASSPRGQGTNSPLHF TGCGCCAGCAGCCCTAGGGGACAGGGGACTAATTCACCCCTCCACTTT
TRBJ2-3 TRBV5-1 NA NA CASSPGNSQGTDTQYF TGCGCCAGCAGCCCCGGGAACAGTCAGGGCACAGATACGCAGTATTTT
TRBJ2-3 TRBV6-5 NA NA CASKNRGSNTDTQYF TGTGCCAGCAAAAACCGGGGGTCGAACACAGATACGCAGTATTTT
TRBJ2-6 TRBV27 NA NA CASSLSDRASGANVLTF TGTGCCAGCAGTTTATCTGACAGAGCCTCTGGGGCCAACGTCCTGACTTTC
TRBJ2-7 TRBV28 NA TRBD1 CASRPPDRVYEQYF TGTGCCAGCAGGCCCCCAGACAGGGTCTACGAGCAGTACTTC
TRBJ2-1 TRBV30 NA NA CAWSPDYNEQFF TGTGCCTGGAGCCCAGACTACAATGAGCAGTTCTTC
TRBJ2-7 TRBV4-1 NA NA CASSLRTGHEQYF TGCGCCAGCAGCCTCAGGACTGGCCACGAGCAGTACTTC
TRBJ2-2 TRBV5-6 NA TRBD1 CASSLANRGNTGELFF TGTGCCAGCAGCTTGGCGAACAGGGGTAACACCGGGGAGCTGTTTTTT
TRBJ2-3 TRBV5-1 NA NA CASSLPLTRSGTDTQYF TGCGCCAGCAGCTTGCCCCTTACTAGAAGCGGCACAGATACGCAGTATTTT
TRBJ2-7 TRBV11-2 NA NA CASSPSSYEQYF TGTGCCAGCAGCCCGAGCTCCTACGAGCAGTACTTC
TRBJ1-1 TRBV7-2 NA NA CASSLAAQVRHTEAFF TGTGCCAGCAGCTTAGCGGCCCAGGTAAGGCACACTGAAGCTTTCTTT
TRBJ2-1 TRBV4-2 NA TRBD2 CASSPPASSGGAGEQFF TGTGCCAGCAGCCCACCCGCCTCTAGCGGGGGGGCGGGGGAGCAGTTCTTC
TRBJ2-5 TRBV11-2 NA NA CASSSTLTRLGEETQYF TGTGCCAGCAGCTCCACCCTCACCAGACTAGGGGAAGAGACCCAGTACTTC
TRBJ2-2 TRBV15 NA TRBD1 CATSRVWNRGMNTGELFF TGTGCCACCAGCAGAGTTTGGAACAGGGGAATGAACACCGGGGAGCTGTTTTTT
TRBJ2-3 TRBV4-2 once NA CASSQDWGGPTDTQYF TGTGCCAGCAGCCAAGACTGGGGGGGGCCGACAGATACGCAGTATTTT
TRBJ2-7 TRBV18 NA TRBD1 CASSPDRGLVYEQYF TGTGCCAGCTCACCAGACAGGGGGCTGGTATACGAGCAGTACTTC
TRBJ1-2 TRBV7-2 NA TRBD1 CASSPRQGVARGYTF TGTGCCAGCAGCCCTCGACAGGGGGTGGCTCGAGGCTACACCTTC
TRBJ1-1 TRBV5-6 NA TRBD1 CASRATGDTEAFF TGTGCCAGCAGGGCCACAGGGGACACTGAAGCTTTCTTT
TRBJ1-6 TRBV7-9 once TRBD1 CASSPGTGETSYNSPLHF TGTGCCAGCAGCCCCGGGACAGGGGAAACCTCCTATAATTCACCCCTCCACTTT
TRBJ1-1 TRBV6-5 NA NA CASSYGPQGVNTEAFF TGTGCCAGCAGTTACGGACCACAGGGCGTGAACACTGAAGCTTTCTTT
TRBJ2-7 TRBV5-1 few NA CASSLADAGEQYF TGCGCCAGCAGCTTGGCCGATGCCGGGGAGCAGTACTTC
TRBJ2-7 TRBV14 NA NA CASSQPGKKDYEQYF TGTGCCAGCAGCCAACCAGGGAAAAAGGACTACGAGCAGTACTTC
TRBJ1-4 TRBV9 NA NA CASSATGFREKLFF TGTGCCAGCAGCGCCACAGGGTTCCGAGAAAAACTGTTTTTT
TRBJ1-1 TRBV18 NA NA CASSPPSGIGRRDTEAFF TGTGCCAGCTCACCACCGTCGGGGATAGGGAGGAGGGACACTGAAGCTTTCTTT
TRBJ2-7 TRBV27 NA TRBD2 CASSLKGLAHYEQYF TGTGCCAGCAGTTTAAAGGGACTAGCACACTACGAGCAGTACTTC
TRBJ1-3 TRBV2 NA TRBD1 CASNWDSGNTIYF TGTGCCAGCAATTGGGACAGTGGAAACACCATATATTTT
TRBJ1-2 TRBV4-2 NA NA CASSQESSSGYTF TGTGCCAGCAGCCAAGAATCTAGCTCGGGCTACACCTTC
TRBJ1-2 TRBV19 few TRBD1 CASSTGTEYGYTF TGTGCCAGTAGTACAGGGACAGAATATGGCTACACCTTC
TRBJ2-5 TRBV9 NA NA CASSGQPQETQYF TGTGCCAGCAGCGGACAGCCCCAAGAGACCCAGTACTTC
TRBJ2-6 TRBV4-1 once NA CASSQDIAVGANVLTF TGCGCCAGCAGCCAAGATATCGCGGTAGGGGCCAACGTCCTGACTTTC
TRBJ2-2 TRBV28 once NA CASSLSQGVGTGELFF TGTGCCAGCAGTTTAAGTCAGGGTGTTGGCACCGGGGAGCTGTTTTTT
TRBJ1-5 TRBV4-3 NA TRBD1 CASSRDSLTRQPQHF TGCGCCAGCAGCCGGGACAGTCTTACGAGACAGCCCCAGCATTTT
TRBJ1-6 TRBV30 NA NA CAWYQGPDSPLHF TGTGCCTGGTACCAGGGGCCTGATTCACCCCTCCACTTT
TRBJ2-1 TRBV7-2 NA TRBD1 CASSLGLGRGYNEQFF TGTGCCAGCAGCTTAGGCTTGGGCAGGGGGTACAATGAGCAGTTCTTC
TRBJ2-7 TRBV10-2 NA TRBD2 CASEGLAGVYEQYF TGCGCCAGCGAGGGACTAGCGGGAGTCTACGAGCAGTACTTC
TRBJ2-7 TRBV7-2 NA NA CASMSVAVREQYF TGTGCCAGCATGTCTGTGGCGGTGCGCGAGCAGTACTTC
TRBJ2-7 TRBV11-2 NA NA CASSIVYEQYF TGTGCCAGCAGTATAGTGTATGAGCAGTACTTC
TRBJ2-3 TRBV6-5 NA NA CASGWSSTDTQYF TGTGCCAGCGGGTGGAGTAGCACAGATACGCAGTATTTT
TRBJ2-7 TRBV28 once NA CASRSGDHEQYF TGTGCCAGCCGCTCGGGGGACCACGAGCAGTACTTC
TRBJ1-6 TRBV5-4 NA NA CASSFESRAGSPLHF TGTGCCAGCAGCTTCGAGTCCAGGGCAGGCTCACCCCTCCACTTT
TRBJ2-7 TRBV4-1 NA TRBD2 CASSPNPLAGVGEQYF TGCGCCAGCAGCCCGAACCCACTAGCGGGGGTTGGCGAGCAGTACTTC
TRBJ1-5 TRBV21-1 NA NA CASSAGTALVSQHF TGTGCCAGCAGCGCAGGGACAGCCCTCGTTTCCCAGCATTTT